This entry lists 5 T cell receptor beta chains sequenced from one sample in a study of T cell responses to AZD1222 COVID-19 vaccine (dated by TCRdb to about 2021). The time point label on this specimen signifies: baseline before first vaccination. Receptor libraries were prepared by the immunoSEQ multiplex PCR assay. This immuneACCESS table, as held by TCRdb, lists in-frame sequences with V and J called but not all clones. Of the missing ones, under half trace to an unresolved V gene in checked studies; the others have no known cause. Here the sample has approximately 190,000 clones; roughly 88% occur a single time. Of the sample, over 0.85% falls within the top ten clones. The specimen comprised peripheral blood, sampled on day 0 of AZD1222 vaccination. The source is an adult in good health.

J is TRBJ1-6 and V is TRBV19, with D hard to call. The CDR3 is 15 residues long. Germline CDR1 is LNHDA and CDR2 is SQIVND (reference sequence). Trimming pared 3 bases from V and 6 bases from J, leaving 12 bases between. In DNA form, the CDR3 reads TGTGCCAGTAGTATTGGTTGGACCCCTAATTCACCCCTCCACTTT. Amino acids: CASSIGWTPNSPLHF.

The V gene is TRBV13, the J gene TRBJ2-2; D not certain. Deletions cut 1 base from V and 2 bases from J, with 5 bases between. This CDR3 is built from 14 residues. Germline CDR1 reads PRHDT; CDR2 reads FYEKMQ (reference sequence). The CDR3 here is CASSLEHNTGELFF. The CDR3 DNA reads as TGTGCCAGCAGCTTAGAACATAACACCGGGGAGCTGTTTTTT.

The chain combines TRBV7-9 with TRBJ1-1, with TRBD1 as a possible D gene (5 bases). The V gene's germline CDR1 is SEHNR and CDR2 FQNEAQ (reference sequence). The CDR3 runs to 15 residues. Trimming took 1 base from V and 7 from J, leaving 16 bases between them. The CDR3 loop is CASSLGQFLGGEAFF. CDR3 nucleotide sequence: TGTGCCAGCAGCTTAGGACAGTTTTTGGGTGGTGAAGCTTTCTTT.

This clone was counted a few times. The gene calls are TRBV6-5 and TRBJ1-4; 7 nucleotides line up with TRBD1. After removal of 8 bases from V and 6 bases from J, the junction contained 6 bases not matched to a gene. The CDR3 loop spans 13 amino acids. CDR1 and CDR2 from the germline V gene are MNHEY and SVGAGI. DNA of the CDR3: TGTGCCAGCGAGAGGGGGCGAGATGAAAAACTGTTTTTT. It codes for CASERGRDEKLFF.

The genes are TRBV7-2 and TRBJ1-1; 8 nucleotides align to TRBD1. The V gene's germline CDR1 is SGHTA and CDR2 FQGNSA. V lost 2 bases, J lost 8 bases, and 4 bases stayed unmatched. This CDR3 spans 13 amino acids. The CDR3 DNA sequence: TGTGCCAGCAGCTTAAGGGGGACAGGAGAAGCTTTCTTT. Translating gives CASSLRGTGEAFF.